The rows below give T cell receptor beta chains drawn from one sample of a study of cytomegalovirus exposure and HLA in healthy donors. Profiled with immunoSEQ multiplex PCR; TCRdb holds only in-frame clones, not every one. The sample consists of under 150,000 clones, approximately 69% of them appearing once. The sample consisted of PBMCs. These receptors were obtained from a woman between 40 and 55 years old in good health and CMV-seropositive. The CDR3 runs from the conserved cysteine through the conserved F or W. The D gene is left open where the match is weak. Clone size, where shown, is once, few, many, or a class for clones that have expanded.

clone_size cdr3_length j_call v_call d_call cdr3_aa cdr3_nt
. 15 TRBJ2-2 TRBV5-5 TRBD1 CASSAGTGRPGELFF TGTGCCAGCAGCGCCGGGACAGGGCGGCCCGGGGAGCTGTTTTTT
. 15 TRBJ2-2 TRBV30 TRBD2 CAWTGAGGGSGELFF TGTGCCTGGACGGGGGCGGGAGGAGGGTCCGGGGAGCTGTTTTTT
once 15 TRBJ2-3 TRBV7-9 TRBD1 CASSLGQSPPNTQYF TGTGCCAGCAGCCTGGGACAGTCCCCCCCCAATACGCAGTATTTT
few 14 TRBJ2-2 TRBV5-1 . CASSTTGNTGELFF TGCGCCAGCAGCACAACAGGGAACACCGGGGAGCTGTTTTTT
. 14 TRBJ2-7 TRBV18 . CASSLAPLLYEQYF TGTGCCAGCTCACTCGCGCCACTTCTATACGAGCAGTACTTC
. 13 TRBJ2-6 TRBV30 . CASYRAGANVLTF TGTGCCAGCTACAGGGCTGGGGCCAACGTCCTGACTTTC
. 13 TRBJ2-5 TRBV11-1 . CASSLAVRETQYF TGTGCCAGCAGCTTAGCGGTTCGGGAGACCCAGTACTTC
. 17 TRBJ1-5 TRBV2 TRBD1 CASSDVPGQNSNQPQHF TGTGCCAGCAGTGACGTTCCGGGACAGAATAGCAATCAGCCCCAGCATTTT
. 14 TRBJ1-2 TRBV7-9 TRBD1 CSSRHPGQIYGYTF TGTTCCAGCAGACATCCGGGACAGATCTATGGCTACACCTTC
few 14 TRBJ1-1 TRBV7-2 . CASSSPPPNTEAFF TGTGCCAGCAGCTCCCCCCCTCCGAACACTGAAGCTTTCTTT
. 14 TRBJ1-2 TRBV4-1 TRBD1 CASSDRVSGDGYTF TGCGCCAGCAGCGACAGGGTCTCAGGGGATGGCTACACCTTC
. 17 TRBJ1-2 TRBV6-1 TRBD1 CASSEFPLLDRGNGYTF TGTGCCAGCAGTGAGTTCCCCCTTCTCGACAGGGGGAATGGCTACACCTTC
few 13 TRBJ1-2 TRBV6-5 TRBD1 CASRRQGNYGYTF TGTGCCAGCAGACGACAGGGGAACTATGGCTACACCTTC
. 14 TRBJ1-2 TRBV29-1 . CSVEDAGWVRGYTF TGCAGCGTTGAAGATGCAGGGTGGGTACGTGGCTACACCTTC
. 16 TRBJ2-1 TRBV19 TRBD2 CASSSTSGGYNDVQFF TGTGCCAGTAGTTCGACTAGCGGGGGTTACAATGACGTGCAGTTCTTC
. 13 TRBJ2-7 TRBV7-2 . CASSLARTYEQYF TGTGCCAGCAGCTTAGCGCGAACCTACGAGCAGTACTTC
. 17 TRBJ1-2 TRBV9 TRBD1 CASSARDRGTGHYGYTF TGTGCCAGCAGCGCCCGGGACAGGGGAACAGGGCACTATGGCTACACCTTC
medium-sized 16 TRBJ2-6 TRBV7-8 . CASSLDGTSGANVLTF TGTGCCAGCAGCTTAGACGGTACCTCTGGGGCCAACGTCCTGACTTTC
once 15 TRBJ2-5 TRBV13 TRBD1 CASSRPTGGRETQYF TGTGCCAGCAGCCGTCCTACAGGGGGACGAGAGACCCAGTACTTC
. 14 TRBJ2-3 TRBV9 . CASSVATVTDTQYF TGTGCCAGCAGCGTAGCTACAGTCACAGATACGCAGTATTTT
. 15 TRBJ2-1 TRBV12-5 TRBD1 CASGKGQSSYNEQFF TGTGCTAGTGGTAAGGGACAGAGCTCCTACAATGAGCAGTTCTTC
. 16 TRBJ2-7 TRBV6-5 TRBD2 CASSWTSGDLTYEQYF TGTGCCAGCAGTTGGACTAGCGGGGATCTGACCTACGAGCAGTACTTC
once 13 TRBJ1-4 TRBV5-4 . CASSGQSNEKLFF TGTGCCAGCAGCGGTCAGTCAAATGAAAAACTGTTTTTT
. 16 TRBJ2-3 TRBV5-1 TRBD1 CASSLVLGGATDTQYF TGCGCCAGCAGCTTGGTGCTAGGGGGCGCAACAGATACGCAGTATTTT
. 16 TRBJ1-3 TRBV5-4 . CASSLGGQNSGNTIYF TGTGCCAGCAGCTTGGGCGGACAGAACTCTGGAAACACCATATATTTT
. 15 TRBJ1-5 TRBV7-9 . CASSFGQGSNQPQHF TGTGCCAGCAGCTTCGGGCAGGGTAGCAATCAGCCCCAGCATTTT
. 15 TRBJ2-1 TRBV5-5 TRBD1 CASSFDRGAYNEQFF TGTGCCAGCAGTTTTGACAGGGGGGCCTACAATGAGCAGTTCTTC
. 13 TRBJ2-5 TRBV5-1 . CASFLTTQETQYF TGCGCCAGCTTCCTGACTACCCAAGAGACCCAGTACTTC
. 15 TRBJ1-5 TRBV7-9 . CASSQATGQREPQHF TGTGCCAGCAGCCAAGCGACAGGCCAGAGGGAGCCCCAGCATTTT
. 13 TRBJ1-1 TRBV12-5 . CASALAGVTEAFF TGTGCTAGTGCGCTGGCAGGGGTCACTGAAGCTTTCTTT
once 17 TRBJ2-6 TRBV5-4 TRBD2 CASSKRLAGAGANVLTF TGTGCCAGCAGCAAGAGACTAGCGGGAGCCGGGGCCAACGTCCTGACTTTC
. 16 TRBJ1-5 TRBV27 TRBD1 CASSSATGYSNQPQHF TGTGCCAGCAGTTCCGCGACAGGGTATAGCAATCAGCCCCAGCATTTT
few 14 TRBJ1-1 TRBV27 . CASRTGGLNTEAFF TGTGCCAGCAGAACGGGGGGATTGAACACTGAAGCTTTCTTT
. 12 TRBJ2-7 TRBV29-1 . CSARGTAYEQYF TGCAGCGCCCGGGGGACAGCCTACGAGCAGTACTTC
few 14 TRBJ2-3 TRBV15 . CATSRGQVTDTQYF TGTGCCACCAGCAGAGGCCAGGTCACAGATACGCAGTATTTT
. 14 TRBJ2-2 TRBV6-1 . CASRARTYTGELFF TGTGCCAGCAGGGCCCGGACTTACACCGGGGAGCTGTTTTTT